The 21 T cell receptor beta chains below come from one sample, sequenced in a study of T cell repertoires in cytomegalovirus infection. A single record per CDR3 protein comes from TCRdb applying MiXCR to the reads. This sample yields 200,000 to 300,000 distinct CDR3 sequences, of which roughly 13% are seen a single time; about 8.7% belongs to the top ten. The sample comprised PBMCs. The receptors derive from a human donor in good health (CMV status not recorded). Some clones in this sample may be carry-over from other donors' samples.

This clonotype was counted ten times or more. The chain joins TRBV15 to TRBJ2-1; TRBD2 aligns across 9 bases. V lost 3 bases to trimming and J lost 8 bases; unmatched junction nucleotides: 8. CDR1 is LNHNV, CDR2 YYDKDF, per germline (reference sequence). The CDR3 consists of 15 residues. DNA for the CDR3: TGTGCCACCAGCAGGAATAGCGGGGGAGCGGATGAGCAGTTCTTC. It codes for CATSRNSGGADEQFF.

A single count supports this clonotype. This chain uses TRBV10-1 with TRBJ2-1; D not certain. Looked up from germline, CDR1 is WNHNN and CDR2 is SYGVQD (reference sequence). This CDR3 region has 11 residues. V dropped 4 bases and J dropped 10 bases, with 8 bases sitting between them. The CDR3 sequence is CASSGAGEQFF. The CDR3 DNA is TGCGCCAGCAGTGGGGCCGGGGAGCAGTTCTTC.

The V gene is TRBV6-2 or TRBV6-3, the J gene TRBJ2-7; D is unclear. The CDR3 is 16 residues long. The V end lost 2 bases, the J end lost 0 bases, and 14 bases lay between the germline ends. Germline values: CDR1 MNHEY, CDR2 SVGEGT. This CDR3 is CASSYPGFSTSYEQYF. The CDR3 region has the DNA TGTGCCAGCAGTTACCCGGGTTTTTCGACCTCCTACGAGCAGTACTTC.

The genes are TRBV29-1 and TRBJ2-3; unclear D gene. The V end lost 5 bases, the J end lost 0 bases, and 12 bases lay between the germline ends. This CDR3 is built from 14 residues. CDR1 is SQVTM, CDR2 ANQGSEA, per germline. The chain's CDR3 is CSVSPLTSTDTQYF. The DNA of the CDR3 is TGCAGCGTTAGCCCTCTCACTAGCACAGATACGCAGTATTTT.

CDR3 region: CASRPGTSGRGYEQYF. CDR3 nucleotide sequence: TGTGCCAGCAGACCCGGGACTAGCGGGAGGGGATACGAGCAGTACTTC. V usage is TRBV28 and J usage is TRBJ2-7; 16 nucleotides line up with TRBD2. Germline CDR1 is MDHEN and CDR2 is SYDVKM. The CDR3 runs 16 residues. V was pared by 6 bases and J by 4 bases, with 6 bases of the junction left unmatched.

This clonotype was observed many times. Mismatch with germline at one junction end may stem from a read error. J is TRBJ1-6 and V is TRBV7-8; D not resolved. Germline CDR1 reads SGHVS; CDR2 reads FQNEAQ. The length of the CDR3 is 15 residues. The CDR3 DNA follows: TGTGCCAGCAGCTTAAATTCTGAGAATAATGCACCCCTCCACTTT. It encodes CASSLNSENNAPLHF.

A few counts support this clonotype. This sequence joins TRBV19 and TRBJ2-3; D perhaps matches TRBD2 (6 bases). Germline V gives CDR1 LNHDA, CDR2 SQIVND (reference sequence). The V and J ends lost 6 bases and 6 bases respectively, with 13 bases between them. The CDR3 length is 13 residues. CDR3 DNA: TGTGCCAGTAGGTACTCCGCGGGGGATACGCAGTATTTT. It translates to CASRYSAGDTQYF.

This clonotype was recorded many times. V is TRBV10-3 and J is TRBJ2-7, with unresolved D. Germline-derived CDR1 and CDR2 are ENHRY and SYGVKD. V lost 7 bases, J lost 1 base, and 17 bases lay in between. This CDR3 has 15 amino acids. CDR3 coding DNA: TGTGCCATCACAGAGTCTGAAGGTGGGTCCTACGAGCAGTACTTC. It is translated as CAITESEGGSYEQYF.

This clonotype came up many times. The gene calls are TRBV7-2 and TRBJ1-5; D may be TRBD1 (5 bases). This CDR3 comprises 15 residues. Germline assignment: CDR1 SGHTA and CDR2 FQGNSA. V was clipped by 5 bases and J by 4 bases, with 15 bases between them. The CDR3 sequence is CASSRDSGGNQPQHF. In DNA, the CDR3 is TGTGCCAGCAGCCGGGACTCCGGGGGAAATCAGCCCCAGCATTTT.

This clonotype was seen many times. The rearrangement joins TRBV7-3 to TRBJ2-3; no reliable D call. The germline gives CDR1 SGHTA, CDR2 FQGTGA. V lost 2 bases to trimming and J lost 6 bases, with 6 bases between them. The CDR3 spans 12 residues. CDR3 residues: CASSLALDTQYF. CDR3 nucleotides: TGTGCCAGCAGCTTAGCCCTGGATACGCAGTATTTT.

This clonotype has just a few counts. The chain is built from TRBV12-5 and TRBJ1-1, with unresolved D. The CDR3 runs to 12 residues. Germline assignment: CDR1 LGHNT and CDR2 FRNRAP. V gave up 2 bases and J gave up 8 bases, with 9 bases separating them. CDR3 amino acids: CASGLNSPEAFF. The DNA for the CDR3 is TGTGCTAGTGGTTTGAACAGCCCAGAAGCTTTCTTT.

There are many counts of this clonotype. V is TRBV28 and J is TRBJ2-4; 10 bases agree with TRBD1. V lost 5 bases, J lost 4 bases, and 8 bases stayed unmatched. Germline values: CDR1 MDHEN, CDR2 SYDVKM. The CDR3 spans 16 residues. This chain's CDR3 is CASSPPGQGTKNIQYF. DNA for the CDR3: TGTGCCAGCAGTCCCCCGGGACAGGGGACAAAAAACATTCAGTACTTC.

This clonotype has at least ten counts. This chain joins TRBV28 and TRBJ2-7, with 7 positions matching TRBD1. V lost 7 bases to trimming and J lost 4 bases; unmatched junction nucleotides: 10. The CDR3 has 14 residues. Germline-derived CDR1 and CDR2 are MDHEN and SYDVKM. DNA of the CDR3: TGTGCCAGCAAGACAGGGTCCTTCCATTACGAGCAGTACTTC. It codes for CASKTGSFHYEQYF.

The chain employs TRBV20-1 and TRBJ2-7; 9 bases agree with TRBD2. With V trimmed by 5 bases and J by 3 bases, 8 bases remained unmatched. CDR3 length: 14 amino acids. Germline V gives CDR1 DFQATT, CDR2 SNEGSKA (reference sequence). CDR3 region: CSARRASGIYEQYF. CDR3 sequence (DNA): TGCAGTGCTCGGAGAGCTAGCGGGATCTACGAGCAGTACTTC.

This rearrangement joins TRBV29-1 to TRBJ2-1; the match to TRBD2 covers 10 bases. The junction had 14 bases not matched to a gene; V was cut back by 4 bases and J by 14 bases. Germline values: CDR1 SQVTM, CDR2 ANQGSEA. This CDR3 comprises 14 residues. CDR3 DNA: TGCAGCGTTGGTAGTACTAGCGGGGACACTAGGAAGTTCTTC. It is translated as CSVGSTSGDTRKFF.

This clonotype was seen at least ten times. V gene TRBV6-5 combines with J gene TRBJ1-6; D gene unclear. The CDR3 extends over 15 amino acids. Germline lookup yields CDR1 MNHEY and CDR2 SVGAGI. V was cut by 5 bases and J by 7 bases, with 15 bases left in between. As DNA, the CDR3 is TGTGCCAGCAGTCCGGACCGGTCGGGGAATTCACCCCTCCACTTT. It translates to CASSPDRSGNSPLHF.

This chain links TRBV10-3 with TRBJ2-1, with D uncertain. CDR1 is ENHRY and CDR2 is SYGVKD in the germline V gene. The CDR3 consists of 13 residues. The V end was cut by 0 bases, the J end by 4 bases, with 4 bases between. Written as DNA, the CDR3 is TGTGCCATCAGTGAGTCCGGGTACAATGAGCAGTTCTTC. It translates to CAISESGYNEQFF.

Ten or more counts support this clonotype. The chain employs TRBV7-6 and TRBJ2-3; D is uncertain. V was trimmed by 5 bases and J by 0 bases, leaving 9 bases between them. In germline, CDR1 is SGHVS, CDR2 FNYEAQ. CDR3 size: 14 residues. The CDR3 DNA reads TGTGCCAGCAGCCGCTACGCAAGCACAGATACGCAGTATTTT. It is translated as CASSRYASTDTQYF.

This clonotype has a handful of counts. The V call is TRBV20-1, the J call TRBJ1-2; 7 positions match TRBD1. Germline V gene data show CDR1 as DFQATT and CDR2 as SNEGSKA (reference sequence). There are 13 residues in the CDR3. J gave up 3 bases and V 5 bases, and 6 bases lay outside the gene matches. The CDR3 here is CSADRDGYYGYTF. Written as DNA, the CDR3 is TGCAGTGCTGACAGGGACGGCTACTATGGCTACACCTTC.

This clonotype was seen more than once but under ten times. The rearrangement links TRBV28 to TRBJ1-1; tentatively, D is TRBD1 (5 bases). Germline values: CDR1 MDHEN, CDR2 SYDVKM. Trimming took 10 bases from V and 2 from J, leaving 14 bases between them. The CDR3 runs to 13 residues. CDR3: CAILQGFNTEAFF. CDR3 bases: TGTGCCATCCTCCAGGGTTTTAACACTGAAGCTTTCTTT.

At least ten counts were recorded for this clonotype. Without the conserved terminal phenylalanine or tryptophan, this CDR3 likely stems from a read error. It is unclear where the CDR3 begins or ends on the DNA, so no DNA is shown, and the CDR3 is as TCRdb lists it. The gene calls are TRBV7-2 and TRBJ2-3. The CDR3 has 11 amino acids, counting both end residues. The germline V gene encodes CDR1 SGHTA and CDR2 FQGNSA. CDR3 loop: CASSFFEVAAA.